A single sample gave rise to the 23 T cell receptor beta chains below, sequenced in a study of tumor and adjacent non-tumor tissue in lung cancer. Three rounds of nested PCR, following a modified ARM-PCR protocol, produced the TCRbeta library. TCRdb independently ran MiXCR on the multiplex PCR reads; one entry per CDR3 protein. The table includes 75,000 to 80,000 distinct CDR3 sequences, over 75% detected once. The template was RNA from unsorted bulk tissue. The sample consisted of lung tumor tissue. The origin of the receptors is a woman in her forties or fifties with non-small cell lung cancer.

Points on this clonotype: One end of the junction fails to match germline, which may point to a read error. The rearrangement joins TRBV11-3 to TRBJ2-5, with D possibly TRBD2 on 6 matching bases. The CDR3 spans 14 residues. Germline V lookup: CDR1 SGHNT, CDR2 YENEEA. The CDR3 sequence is CASSRNGSQETRYF. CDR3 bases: TGTGCCAGCAGCCGGAACGGGAGCCAAGAGACCCGGTACTTC.

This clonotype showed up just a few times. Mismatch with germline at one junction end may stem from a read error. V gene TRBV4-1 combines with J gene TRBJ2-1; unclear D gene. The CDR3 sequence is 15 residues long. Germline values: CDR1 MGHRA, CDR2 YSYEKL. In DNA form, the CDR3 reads TGCACCAGCAGCCGCTTTATCGGACCCTACAATGATCAGTTCTTC. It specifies CTSSRFIGPYNDQFF.

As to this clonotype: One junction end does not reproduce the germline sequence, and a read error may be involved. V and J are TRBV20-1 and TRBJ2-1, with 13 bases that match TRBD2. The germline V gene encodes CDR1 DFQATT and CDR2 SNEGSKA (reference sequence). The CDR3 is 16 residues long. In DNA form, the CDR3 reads TGCAGTACTACCGGACTAGCGGGAGTAACCTACAATGAGCGGTTCTTC. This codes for CSTTGLAGVTYNERFF.

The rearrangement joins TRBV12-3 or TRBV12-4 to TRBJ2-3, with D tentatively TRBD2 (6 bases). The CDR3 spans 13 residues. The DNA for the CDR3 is TGTGTCAGAAGTTTACGGGGGAGCGATACGCAGTATTTT. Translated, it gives CVRSLRGSDTQYF.

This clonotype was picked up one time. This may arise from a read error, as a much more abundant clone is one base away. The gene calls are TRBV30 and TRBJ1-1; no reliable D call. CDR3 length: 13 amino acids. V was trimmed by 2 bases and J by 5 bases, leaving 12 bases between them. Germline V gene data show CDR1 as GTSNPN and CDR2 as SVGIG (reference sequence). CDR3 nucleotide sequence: TGTGCCTGGAGTCGACATGGTTTAACTGAAGCTTTCTTT. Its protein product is CAWSRHGLTEAFF.

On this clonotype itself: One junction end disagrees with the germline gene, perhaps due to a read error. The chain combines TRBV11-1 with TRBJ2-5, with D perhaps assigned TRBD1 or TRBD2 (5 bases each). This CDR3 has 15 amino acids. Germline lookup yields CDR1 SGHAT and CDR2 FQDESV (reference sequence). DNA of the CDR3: TGTACCAGCGCCCGGGACGTCAGTATACGAGAGAACCAGTACTTC. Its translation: CTSARDVSIRENQYF.

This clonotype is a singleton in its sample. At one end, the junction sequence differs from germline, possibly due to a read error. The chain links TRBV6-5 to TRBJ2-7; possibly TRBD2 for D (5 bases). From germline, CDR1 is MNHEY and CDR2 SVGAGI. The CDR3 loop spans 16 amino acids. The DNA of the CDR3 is TGTGCCAACAGTCTCGGACTGTCCTACTGGGGCTACGAGCAGTACTTC. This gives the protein CANSLGLSYWGYEQYF.

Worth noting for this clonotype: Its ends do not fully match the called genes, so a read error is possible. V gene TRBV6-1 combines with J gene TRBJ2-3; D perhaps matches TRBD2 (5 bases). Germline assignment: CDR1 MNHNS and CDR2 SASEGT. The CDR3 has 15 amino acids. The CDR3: CASSKSTPSTYTQYF. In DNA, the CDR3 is TGTGCCAGCAGTAAGTCTACTCCTAGCACATATACACAGTATTTT.

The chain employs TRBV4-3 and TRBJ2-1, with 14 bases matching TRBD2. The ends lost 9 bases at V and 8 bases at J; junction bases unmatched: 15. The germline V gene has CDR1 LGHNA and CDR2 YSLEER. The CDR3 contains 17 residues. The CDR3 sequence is CARSKTSGLAGAHEQFF. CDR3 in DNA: TGCGCCAGGAGCAAGACTTCGGGACTAGCGGGAGCTCATGAGCAGTTCTTC.

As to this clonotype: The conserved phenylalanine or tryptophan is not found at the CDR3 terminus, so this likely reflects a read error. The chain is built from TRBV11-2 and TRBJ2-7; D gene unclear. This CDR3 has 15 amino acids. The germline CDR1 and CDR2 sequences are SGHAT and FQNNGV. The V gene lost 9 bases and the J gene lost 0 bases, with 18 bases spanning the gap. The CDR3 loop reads CASNLSPSPSYEQYS. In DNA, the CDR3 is TGTGCCAGTAACTTATCTCCGAGTCCCTCCTACGAGCAGTACTCC.

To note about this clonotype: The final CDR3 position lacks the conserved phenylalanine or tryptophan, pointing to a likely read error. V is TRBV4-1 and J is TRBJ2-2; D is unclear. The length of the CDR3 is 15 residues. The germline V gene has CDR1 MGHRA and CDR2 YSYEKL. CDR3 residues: CASNQDASYTGELFL. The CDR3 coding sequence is TGCGCCAGCAACCAAGATGCGTCGTACACCGGGGAGCTGTTTCTT.

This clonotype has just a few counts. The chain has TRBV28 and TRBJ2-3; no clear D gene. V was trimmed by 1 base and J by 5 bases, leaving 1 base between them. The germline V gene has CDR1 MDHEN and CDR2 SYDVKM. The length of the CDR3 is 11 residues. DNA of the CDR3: TGTGCCAGCAGTTTATTAGATACGCAGTATTTT. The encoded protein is CASSLLDTQYF.

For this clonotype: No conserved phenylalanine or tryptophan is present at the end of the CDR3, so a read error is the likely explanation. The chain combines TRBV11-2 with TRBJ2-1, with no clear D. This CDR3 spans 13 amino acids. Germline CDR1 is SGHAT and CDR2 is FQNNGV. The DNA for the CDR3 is TGTACCAGCAGCATAGGTCTAAACAATGAGCAGTTCTTA. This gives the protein CTSSIGLNNEQFL.

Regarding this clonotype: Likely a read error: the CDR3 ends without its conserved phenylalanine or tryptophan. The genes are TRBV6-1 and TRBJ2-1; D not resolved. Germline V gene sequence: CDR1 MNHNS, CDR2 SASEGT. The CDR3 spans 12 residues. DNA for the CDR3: TGTGCTAGCAGTGAAGATGGGTATGAGCAGTTCCTC. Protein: CASSEDGYEQFL.

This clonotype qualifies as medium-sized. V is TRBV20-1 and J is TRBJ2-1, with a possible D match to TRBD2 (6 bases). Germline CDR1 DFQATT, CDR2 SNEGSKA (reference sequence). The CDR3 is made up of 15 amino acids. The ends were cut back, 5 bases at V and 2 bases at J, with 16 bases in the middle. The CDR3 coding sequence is TGCAGTGCTGGAGGGACCGAAACGGCCTACAATGAGCAGTTCTTC. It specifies CSAGGTETAYNEQFF.

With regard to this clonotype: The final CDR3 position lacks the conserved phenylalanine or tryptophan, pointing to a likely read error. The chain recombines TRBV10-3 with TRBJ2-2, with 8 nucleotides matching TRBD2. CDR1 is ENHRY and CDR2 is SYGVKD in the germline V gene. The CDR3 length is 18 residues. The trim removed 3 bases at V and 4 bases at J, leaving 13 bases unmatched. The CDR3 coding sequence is TGTGCCATCAGTGAATCGATGGGCGGGAGGACCGCCACCGGGGAGCTGTTTCTT. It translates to CAISESMGGRTATGELFL.

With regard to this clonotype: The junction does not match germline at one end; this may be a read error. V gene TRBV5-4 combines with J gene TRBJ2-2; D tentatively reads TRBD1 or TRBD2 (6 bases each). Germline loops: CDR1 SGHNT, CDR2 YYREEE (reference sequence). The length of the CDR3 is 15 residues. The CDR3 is CASITGTEGRGDLFF. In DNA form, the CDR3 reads TGTGCCAGCATCACGGGGACCGAGGGTAGGGGGGACCTGTTTTTT. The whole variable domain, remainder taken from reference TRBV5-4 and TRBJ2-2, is ETGVTQSPTHLIKTRGQQVTLRCSSQSGHNTVSWYQQALGQGPQFIFQYYREEENGRGNFPPRFSGLQFPNYSSELNVNALELDDSALYLCASITGTEGRGDLFFGEGSRLTVL.

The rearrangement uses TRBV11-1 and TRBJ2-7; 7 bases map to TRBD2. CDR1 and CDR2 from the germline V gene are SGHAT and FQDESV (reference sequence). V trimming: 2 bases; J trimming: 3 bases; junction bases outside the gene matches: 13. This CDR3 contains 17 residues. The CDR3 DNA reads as TGTGCCAGCAGCTTATATGTTCAGCGGGGTAACTTCTACGAGCAGTACTTC. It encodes CASSLYVQRGNFYEQYF.

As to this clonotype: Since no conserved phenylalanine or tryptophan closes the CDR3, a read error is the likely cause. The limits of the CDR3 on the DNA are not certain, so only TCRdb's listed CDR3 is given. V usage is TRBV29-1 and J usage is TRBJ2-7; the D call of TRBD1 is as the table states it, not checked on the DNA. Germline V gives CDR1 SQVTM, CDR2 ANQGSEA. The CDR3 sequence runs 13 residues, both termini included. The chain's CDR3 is CSIVSGQSYERYS.

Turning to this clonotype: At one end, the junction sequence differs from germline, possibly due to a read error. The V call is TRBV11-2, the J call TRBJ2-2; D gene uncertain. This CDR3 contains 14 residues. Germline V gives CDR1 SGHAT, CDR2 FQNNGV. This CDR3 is CVSSRAAATGELFF. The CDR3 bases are TGTGTCAGCAGCCGCGCTGCGGCGACCGGGGAGCTGTTTTTT.

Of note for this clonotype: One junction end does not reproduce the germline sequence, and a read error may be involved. CDR3 coding DNA: TGCAGTACTAGGCCATCTAGCGGGAAGTCCTACGAGCAGTACTTC. Translation: CSTRPSSGKSYEQYF. The chain recombines TRBV20-1 with TRBJ2-7; TRBD2 aligns across 9 bases. There are 15 residues in the CDR3. CDR1 is DFQATT and CDR2 is SNEGSKA in the germline V gene (reference sequence).

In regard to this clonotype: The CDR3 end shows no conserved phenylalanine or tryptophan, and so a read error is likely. The CDR3: CAIRQQGQGGPYEQYI. DNA of the CDR3: TGCGCCATCAGACAACAAGGACAGGGGGGGCCCTACGAGCAGTACATC. The chain joins TRBV4-1 to TRBJ2-7, with 10 bases matching TRBD1. V was clipped by 10 bases and J by 2 bases; unmatched bases: 14. CDR1 MGHRA and CDR2 YSYEKL come from the germline V gene. CDR3 size: 16 residues.

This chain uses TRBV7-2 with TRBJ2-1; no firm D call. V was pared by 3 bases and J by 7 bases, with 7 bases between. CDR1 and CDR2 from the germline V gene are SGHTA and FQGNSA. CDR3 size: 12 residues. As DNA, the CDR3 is TGTGCCAGCAGCTTTAACGTTAATGAGCAGTTCTTC. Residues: CASSFNVNEQFF.